This entry lists 2 T cell receptor beta chains sequenced from one sample in a study of T cells after yellow fever vaccination. MiXCR was run by TCRdb on the 5' RACE reads, yielding one entry per CDR3 protein. This sample carries approximately 300,000 distinct CDR3 sequences, 13% of them seen once, and the ten largest clones take roughly 0.5%. The material sequenced was CD4+ T cells sorted from PBMCs, taken 45 days after the yellow fever booster vaccination. Receptors originate from a man aged 25-40 years who received the YFV17D yellow fever vaccine.

This clonotype was counted between two and nine times. This chain joins TRBV7-9 and TRBJ2-1; 9 nucleotides line up with TRBD2. V lost 4 bases to trimming and J lost 7 bases; unmatched junction nucleotides: 8. This CDR3 region has 15 residues. Germline V gives CDR1 SEHNR, CDR2 FQNEAQ (reference sequence). For the CDR3, the DNA is TGTGCCAGCAGCTCCCCCCTAGCGGGGTTTAATGAGCAGTTCTTC. It specifies CASSSPLAGFNEQFF.

This clonotype was seen only a few times. V and J are TRBV18 and TRBJ2-3; D might be TRBD1 (6 bases). Trimming stripped 4 bases from V and 0 bases from J, with 8 bases between. This CDR3 spans 14 amino acids. Looked up from germline, CDR1 is KGHSH and CDR2 is LQKENI. CDR3 DNA sequence: TGTGCCAGCTCACGGACAGAAAGCACAGATACGCAGTATTTT. Protein product: CASSRTESTDTQYF. Using reference TRBV18 and TRBJ2-3 for the parts outside the CDR3, the full variable domain is NAGVMQNPRHLVRRRGQEARLRCSPMKGHSHVYWYRQLPEEGLKFMVYLQKENIIDESGMPKERFSAEFPKEGPSILRIQQVVRGDSAAYFCASSRTESTDTQYFGPGTRLTVL.